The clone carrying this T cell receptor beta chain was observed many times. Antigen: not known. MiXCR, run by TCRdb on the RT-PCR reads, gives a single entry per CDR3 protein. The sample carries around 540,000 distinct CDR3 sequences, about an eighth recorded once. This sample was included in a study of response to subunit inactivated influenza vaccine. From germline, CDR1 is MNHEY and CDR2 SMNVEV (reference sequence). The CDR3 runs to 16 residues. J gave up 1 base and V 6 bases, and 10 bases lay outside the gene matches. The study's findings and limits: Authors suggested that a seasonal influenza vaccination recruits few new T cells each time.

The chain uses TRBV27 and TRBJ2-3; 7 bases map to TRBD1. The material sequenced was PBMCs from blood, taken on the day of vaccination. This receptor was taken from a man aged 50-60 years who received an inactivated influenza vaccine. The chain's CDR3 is CASSPRQGTGTDTQYF. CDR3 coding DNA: TGTGCCAGCAGCCCACGACAGGGCACGGGCACAGATACGCAGTATTTT.